The 32 T cell receptor beta chains below all came from one sample that was sequenced in a study of a mutant IDH1 vaccine in newly diagnosed glioma. Repertoires were generated with immunoSEQ multiplex PCR, while TCRdb's copy carries only in-frame clones and drops some. The sample consists of around 33,000 clones, 90% of them appearing once. Their antigens are not known. The time point: week 11, during vaccination. Topical imiquimod accompanied each vaccine dose, which consisted of 300 ug of mutant IDH1 20-mer peptide. Sequences were derived from PBMCs, sampled from a glioma patient whose treatment included an IDH1 peptide vaccine. These receptors were collected from a man aged 18 to 35 with glioma.

CDR3 protein: CASSESGGWYGYTF. DNA of the CDR3: TGTGCCAGCAGTGAAAGCGGCGGGTGGTATGGCTACACCTTC. This rearrangement joins TRBV6-1 to TRBJ1-2, with unresolved D. The V gene's germline CDR1 is MNHNS and CDR2 SASEGT. Trimming stripped 2 bases from V and 5 bases from J, with 12 bases between. The CDR3 sequence is 14 residues long.

This chain links TRBV2 with TRBJ2-3; 8 positions match TRBD1. V lost 4 bases, J lost 1 base, and 4 bases stayed unmatched. Germline V gene data show CDR1 as SNHLY and CDR2 as FYNNEI. The CDR3 is made up of 15 amino acids. The CDR3 loop reads CASSGETGGTDTQYF. CDR3 DNA: TGTGCCAGCAGTGGTGAGACAGGGGGCACAGATACGCAGTATTTT. Full variable domain (remainder filled in from reference TRBV2 and TRBJ2-3): EPEVTQTPSHQVTQMGQEVILRCVPISNHLYFYWYRQILGQKVEFLVSFYNNEISEKSEIFDDQFSVERPDGSNFTLKIRSTKLEDSAMYFCASSGETGGTDTQYFGPGTRLTVL.

The chain is built from TRBV7-2 and TRBJ2-2; D is ambiguous. Trimming stripped 5 bases from V and 5 bases from J, with 6 bases between. Germline assignment: CDR1 SGHTA and CDR2 FQGNSA. This CDR3 spans 12 amino acids. The CDR3 DNA reads TGTGCCAGCAGCCCCGGGACCGGGGAGCTGTTTTTT. It is translated as CASSPGTGELFF.

The rearrangement joins TRBV7-2 to TRBJ2-3; D gene unclear. The CDR3 runs 11 residues. With 2 bases removed from V and 8 bases from J, the gap between germline ends came to 5 bases. CDR1 and CDR2 (germline): SGHTA, FQGNSA. This CDR3 is CASSLRVTQYF. The CDR3 DNA sequence: TGTGCCAGCAGCTTAAGAGTTACGCAGTATTTT.

The gene calls are TRBV4-3 and TRBJ1-4, with D hard to call. With 0 bases removed from V and 5 bases from J, the gap between germline ends came to 16 bases. The CDR3 spans 17 residues. CDR1 and CDR2 (germline): LGHNA, YSLEER. In DNA, the CDR3 is TGCGCCAGCAGCCAAGATGAAGGACCCGCCAGGAATGAAAAACTGTTTTTT. Amino acids: CASSQDEGPARNEKLFF.

The chain employs TRBV27 and TRBJ2-7, with TRBD1 matching over 7 bases. The CDR3 sequence is 15 residues long. The germline CDR1 and CDR2 sequences are MNHEY and SMNVEV (reference sequence). V lost 5 bases, J lost 0 bases, and 7 bases stayed unmatched. The CDR3 DNA reads TGTGCCAGCAGTCCCGGGACAGTTCTCTCCTACGAGCAGTACTTC. Protein product: CASSPGTVLSYEQYF.

The rearrangement uses TRBV7-9 and TRBJ2-5; 11 bases map to TRBD2. With V trimmed by 4 bases and J by 4 bases, 14 bases remained unmatched. This CDR3 is 18 amino acids long. CDR1 is SEHNR and CDR2 is FQNEAQ in the germline V gene (reference sequence). DNA for the CDR3: TGTGCCAGCAGCTCGACTCTGTTCGGGACTAGCGGCCCAGAGACCCAGTACTTC. This encodes CASSSTLFGTSGPETQYF.

The rearrangement links TRBV27 to TRBJ2-6; either TRBD1 or TRBD2 may fit D (5 bases each). The germline gives CDR1 MNHEY, CDR2 SMNVEV (reference sequence). The CDR3 is 16 amino acids. V lost 5 bases to trimming and J lost 0 bases, with 11 bases between them. The CDR3 sequence: CASSRDPSSGANVLTF. The DNA for the CDR3 is TGTGCCAGCAGTCGGGACCCAAGCTCTGGGGCCAACGTCCTGACTTTC.

CDR3 region: CASSYGRANSGNTIYF. For the CDR3, the DNA is TGTGCCAGCAGTTACGGCAGGGCCAACTCTGGAAACACCATATATTTT. V usage is TRBV6-5 and J usage is TRBJ1-3; D is possibly TRBD1 (5 bases). Per the germline V gene, CDR1 is MNHEY and CDR2 is SVGAGI. CDR3 length: 16 amino acids. With 2 bases removed from V and 0 bases from J, the gap between germline ends came to 11 bases.

The CDR3 region is CASSYAPGLTRFEQFF. The CDR3, as DNA: TGTGCCAGCAGTTACGCCCCGGGACTCACCCGATTTGAGCAGTTCTTC. V gene TRBV6-5 combines with J gene TRBJ2-1; TRBD2 might be the D (6 bases). This CDR3 comprises 16 residues. The V gene's germline CDR1 is MNHEY and CDR2 SVGAGI. The V end lost 2 bases, the J end lost 9 bases, and 20 bases lay between the germline ends.

This clone is medium-sized (0.01 to 0.1%). V gene TRBV6-5 combines with J gene TRBJ2-3, with D perhaps TRBD2 (6 bases). CDR1 and CDR2 from the germline V gene are MNHEY and SVGAGI. CDR3 length: 15 amino acids. V lost 5 bases, J lost 4 bases, and 16 bases lay in between. The DNA for the CDR3 is TGTGCCAGCAGTACCTGGGGGGAGCGGGCAGATACGCAGTATTTT. Protein: CASSTWGERADTQYF.

J is TRBJ2-7 and V is TRBV29-1; 11 nucleotides line up with TRBD2. CDR1 is SQVTM and CDR2 is ANQGSEA in the germline V gene. Germline trimming cut 1 base from V and 0 bases from J; bases unmatched to any gene: 8. The CDR3 extends over 17 amino acids. The CDR3: CSVEGGLAGGASYEQYF. DNA for the CDR3: TGCAGCGTTGAAGGGGGCCTAGCGGGAGGTGCCTCCTACGAGCAGTACTTC.

The gene calls are TRBV19 and TRBJ1-2, with 7 positions matching TRBD1. Germline loops: CDR1 LNHDA, CDR2 SQIVND (reference sequence). The CDR3 runs to 14 residues. V was pared by 7 bases and J by 9 bases, with 14 bases of the junction left unmatched. Written as DNA, the CDR3 is TGTGCCAGTACCGGTATAGGGGGCATGGGGCGCTACACCTTC. Residues: CASTGIGGMGRYTF. The variable domain in full, with the rest retrieved from reference TRBV19 and TRBJ1-2, is DGGITQSPKYLFRKEGQNVTLSCEQNLNHDAMYWYRQDPGQGLRLIYYSQIVNDFQKGDIAEGYSVSREKKESFPLTVTSAQKNPTAFYLCASTGIGGMGRYTFGSGTRLTVV.

The gene calls are TRBV18 and TRBJ1-1; maybe TRBD1 (5 bases). V lost 8 bases and J 11 bases, leaving 24 bases between the germline ends. The CDR3 length is 14 residues. Germline-derived CDR1 and CDR2 are KGHSH and LQKENI. CDR3 sequence: CASGDRGLSGGAFF. CDR3 DNA: TGTGCCAGCGGGGACCGGGGCCTAAGTGGTGGGGCTTTCTTT.

The CDR3 loop is CASIFDPKRLMSSGNTIYF. The CDR3 DNA follows: TGTGCCAGTATCTTCGACCCGAAACGGTTGATGAGCTCTGGAAACACCATATATTTT. The rearrangement uses TRBV19 and TRBJ1-3; unclear D gene. This CDR3 spans 19 amino acids. Trimming cost V 7 bases and J 0 bases, with 25 bases left between them. The V gene's germline CDR1 is LNHDA and CDR2 SQIVND (reference sequence).

The rearrangement links TRBV29-1 to TRBJ1-2, with no clear D. CDR1 and CDR2 from the germline V gene are SQVTM and ANQGSEA. Trimming cost V 4 bases and J 8 bases, with 11 bases left between them. This CDR3 is 11 amino acids long. In DNA form, the CDR3 reads TGCAGCGTTGCGCGGCAGTTCGGCTACACCTTC. Its translation is CSVARQFGYTF.

The rearrangement uses TRBV19 and TRBJ1-1; TRBD1 matches 11 bases. With V trimmed by 3 bases and J by 0 bases, 3 bases remained unmatched. Germline V gene data show CDR1 as LNHDA and CDR2 as SQIVND (reference sequence). The CDR3 covers 16 residues. The CDR3 is CASSIGTGGMNTEAFF. The CDR3 nucleotides are TGTGCCAGTAGTATTGGGACAGGGGGGATGAACACTGAAGCTTTCTTT.

The V gene is TRBV4-1, the J gene TRBJ1-2; D is unresolved. The CDR3 covers 15 residues. CDR1 is MGHRA, CDR2 YSYEKL, per germline. Trimming removed 4 bases from V and 3 bases from J, with 15 bases in between. CDR3 DNA: TGCGCCAGCAGCCCCCAATTGGCTGACTACTATGGCTACACCTTC. This codes for CASSPQLADYYGYTF.

This clone was seen only once. CDR3 nucleotide sequence: TGCGCCAGCAGCCAAGACGACGGGGGGCGCTACGAGCAGTACTTC. It encodes CASSQDDGGRYEQYF. The chain joins TRBV4-3 to TRBJ2-7, with a possible D match to TRBD2 (7 bases). Germline CDR1 LGHNA, CDR2 YSLEER. Trimming removed 0 bases from V and 3 bases from J, with 12 bases in between. CDR3 length equals 15 residues.

The rearrangement uses TRBV30 and TRBJ1-5; D not certain. Trimming removed 0 bases at V and 1 base at J, with 4 bases between. This CDR3 has 13 residues. Germline CDR1 and CDR2: GTSNPN and SVGIG (reference sequence). Written as DNA, the CDR3 is TGTGCCTGGAGTGTAGGCAGCAATCAGCCCCAGCATTTT. Translation gives CAWSVGSNQPQHF. Supplemented by reference TRBV30 and TRBJ1-5, the full variable domain reads SQTIHQWPATLVQPVGSPLSLECTVEGTSNPNLYWYRQAAGRGLQLLFYSVGIGQISSEVPQNLSASRPQDRQFILSSKKLLLSDSGFYLCAWSVGSNQPQHFGDGTRLSIL.

The chain joins TRBV5-4 to TRBJ2-7, with 8 bases that match TRBD1. This CDR3 is built from 14 residues. V shed 5 bases and J 3 bases; nucleotides not matched to a gene: 7. Germline V CDR1 and CDR2: SGHNT, YYREEE (reference sequence). The CDR3 DNA reads TGTGCCAGCAGTTTTGGACAGGGAGACTACGAGCAGTACTTC. Translation gives CASSFGQGDYEQYF.

The V and J genes are TRBV19 and TRBJ1-5, with 10 bases matching TRBD1. V trimming: 5 bases; J trimming: 2 bases; junction bases outside the gene matches: 9. The CDR3 consists of 17 residues. Germline CDR1 and CDR2: LNHDA and SQIVND (reference sequence). The CDR3 DNA follows: TGTGCCAGTAGTCTCCGGGACAGGGGAGGTGGCAATCAGCCCCAGCATTTT. The encoded protein is CASSLRDRGGGNQPQHF. The full variable domain, its missing parts supplied by reference TRBV19 and TRBJ1-5, is DGGITQSPKYLFRKEGQNVTLSCEQNLNHDAMYWYRQDPGQGLRLIYYSQIVNDFQKGDIAEGYSVSREKKESFPLTVTSAQKNPTAFYLCASSLRDRGGGNQPQHFGDGTRLSIL.

CDR3 nucleotides: TGTGCCAGCAGCCCTAGAGGGACAGATACGCAGTATTTT. As protein: CASSPRGTDTQYF. This chain connects TRBV13 to TRBJ2-3; possibly TRBD2 for D (5 bases). Germline CDR1 reads PRHDT; CDR2 reads FYEKMQ (reference sequence). The V and J ends lost 5 bases and 3 bases respectively, with 9 bases between them. The CDR3 extends over 13 amino acids.

The V call is TRBV6-1, the J call TRBJ2-3, with D perhaps matching TRBD1 (6 bases). The V end lost 7 bases, the J end lost 8 bases, and 13 bases lay between the germline ends. The germline V gene encodes CDR1 MNHNS and CDR2 SASEGT. CDR3 length: 12 amino acids. The CDR3 region is CASTLDSFTQYF. The CDR3 nucleotides read TGTGCCAGCACCCTGGACAGTTTTACGCAGTATTTT.

V is TRBV7-8 and J is TRBJ2-2; a possible D gene is TRBD2 (5 bases). The CDR3 has 15 residues. Germline V lookup: CDR1 SGHVS, CDR2 FQNEAQ. With 1 base removed from V and 7 bases from J, the gap between germline ends came to 13 bases. The CDR3 DNA reads as TGTGCCAGCAGCTTAGGGACTCGGAAGGGCGGGGAGCTGTTTTTT. This sequence encodes CASSLGTRKGGELFF.

The chain links TRBV28 to TRBJ2-1, with 14 bases fitting TRBD2. The germline gives CDR1 MDHEN, CDR2 SYDVKM. The CDR3 runs 14 residues. V gave up 9 bases and J gave up 11 bases; unmatched junction bases: 9. CDR3 sequence (DNA): TGTGCCAGTCTGGGGACTAGCGGGAGTAAGAAGCAGTTCTTC. This sequence encodes CASLGTSGSKKQFF.

J is TRBJ1-2 and V is TRBV6-1; 8 bases are shared with TRBD1. Germline V gene lookup returns CDR1 MNHNS and CDR2 SASEGT. The CDR3 is made up of 14 amino acids. The J segment lost 7 bases and the V segment lost 0 bases, leaving 4 bases of the junction unmatched. The CDR3: CASSEATGAAGYTF. CDR3 bases: TGTGCCAGCAGTGAAGCGACAGGGGCTGCTGGCTACACCTTC.

The chain has TRBV27 and TRBJ2-7, with 7 nucleotides matching TRBD2. This CDR3 contains 13 residues. V was pared by 5 bases and J by 4 bases, with 5 bases of the junction left unmatched. Per the germline V gene, CDR1 is MNHEY and CDR2 is SMNVEV (reference sequence). The CDR3 DNA sequence: TGTGCCAGCAGTCCTGGGGGGGTTTACGAGCAGTACTTC. Amino acids: CASSPGGVYEQYF.

V is TRBV28 and J is TRBJ2-7; unclear D gene. The length of the CDR3 is 14 residues. CDR1 MDHEN and CDR2 SYDVKM come from the germline V gene. V was cut by 4 bases and J by 4 bases, with 14 bases left in between. The chain's CDR3 is CASSSGPRSYEQYF. The CDR3 DNA reads as TGTGCCAGCAGTTCGGGTCCTCGGAGTTACGAGCAGTACTTC.

The chain carries TRBV27 and TRBJ2-6; D gene unclear. Deletions cut 7 bases from V and 4 bases from J, with 5 bases between. The germline V gene encodes CDR1 MNHEY and CDR2 SMNVEV (reference sequence). The CDR3 loop spans 12 amino acids. For the CDR3, the DNA is TGTGCCAGCAAGTCGGGGGCCAACGTCCTGACTTTC. Protein product: CASKSGANVLTF.

The chain joins TRBV6-5 to TRBJ1-5; 8 bases are shared with TRBD1. CDR1 is MNHEY and CDR2 is SVGAGI in the germline V gene. CDR3 length: 13 amino acids. V was pared by 2 bases and J by 11 bases, with 5 bases of the junction left unmatched. Written as DNA, the CDR3 is TGTGCCAGCAGTTACCTGACAGGGGAGGCCCAGCATTTT. This gives the protein CASSYLTGEAQHF.

This chain's CDR3 is CASSEARDRTSYEQYF. In nucleotides, the CDR3 is TGTGCCAGCAGTGAAGCCCGGGACAGGACTTCCTACGAGCAGTACTTC. The V and J genes are TRBV6-1 and TRBJ2-7; the match to TRBD1 covers 8 bases. The V segment lost 0 bases and the J segment 1 base; nucleotides outside the gene matches: 5. The germline CDR1 and CDR2 sequences are MNHNS and SASEGT. The CDR3 has 16 residues.